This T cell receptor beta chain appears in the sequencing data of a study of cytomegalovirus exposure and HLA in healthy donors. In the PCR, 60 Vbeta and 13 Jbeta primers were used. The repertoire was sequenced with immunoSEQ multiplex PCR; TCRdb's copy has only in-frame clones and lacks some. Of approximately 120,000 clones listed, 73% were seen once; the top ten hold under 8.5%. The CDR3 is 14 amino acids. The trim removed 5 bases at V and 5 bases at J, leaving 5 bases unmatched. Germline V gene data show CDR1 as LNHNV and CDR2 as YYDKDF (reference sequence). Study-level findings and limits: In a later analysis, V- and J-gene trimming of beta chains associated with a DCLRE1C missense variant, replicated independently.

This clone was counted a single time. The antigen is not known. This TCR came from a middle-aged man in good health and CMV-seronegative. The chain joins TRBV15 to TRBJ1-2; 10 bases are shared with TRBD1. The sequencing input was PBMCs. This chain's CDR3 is CATSAPDRGYGYTF. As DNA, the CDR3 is TGTGCCACCAGCGCCCCGGACAGGGGGTATGGCTACACCTTC.